These 21 T cell receptor beta chains were all obtained from the same sample, sequenced in a study of beta chain features in type 1 diabetes. Overall study findings and caveats: Among all four CD4+ subsets, Type 1 diabetes patients had TCRB CDR3s that were moderately but significantly shorter.

TCRB transcripts that were expressed got sequenced, as all of the isolated RNA had been reverse transcribed. Measured with immunoSEQ multiplex PCR; TCRdb has only the in-frame clones, and not every one. The table has about 150,000 clones, about 13% seen once; the top ten hold under 1.5%. Their antigens are not known. Sequencing was carried out using central memory CD4+ T cells from blood. Receptor source: a man aged 18 to 30 with type 1 diabetes.

This clone was counted a few times. This rearrangement joins TRBV28 to TRBJ1-6; no definite D call. V lost 2 bases, J lost 0 bases, and 5 bases lay in between. Germline CDR1 MDHEN, CDR2 SYDVKM. The CDR3 contains 15 residues. CDR3 DNA: TGTGCCAGCAGTTTAAGCAACTCCTATAATTCACCCCTCCACTTT. The encoded protein is CASSLSNSYNSPLHF. The entire variable domain, with the rest obtained from reference TRBV28 and TRBJ1-6, is as follows: DVKVTQSSRYLVKRTGEKVFLECVQDMDHENMFWYRQDPGLGLRLIYFSYDVKMKEKGDIPEGYSVSREKKERFSLILESASTNQTSMYLCASSLSNSYNSPLHFGNGTRLTVT.

This clone was observed a handful of times. The V and J genes are TRBV15 and TRBJ1-1; TRBD1 aligns across 10 bases. The V and J ends lost 0 bases and 3 bases, in that order; junction bases with no gene match: 10. The CDR3 length is 18 residues. The germline gives CDR1 LNHNV, CDR2 YYDKDF (reference sequence). The CDR3: CATSRDSVDRGKDTEAFF. DNA for the CDR3: TGTGCCACCAGCAGAGATTCGGTGGACAGGGGGAAAGACACTGAAGCTTTCTTT.

This clone was recorded a few times. V usage is TRBV19 and J usage is TRBJ2-4; D remains unclear. The germline V gene has CDR1 LNHDA and CDR2 SQIVND (reference sequence). The CDR3 loop spans 13 amino acids. V was cut by 0 bases and J by 5 bases, with 5 bases left in between. The CDR3 spells CASSIDGQNIQYF. The CDR3 DNA reads as TGTGCCAGTAGTATAGACGGTCAAAACATTCAGTACTTC.

This clone was counted between two and nine times. The V gene is TRBV7-2, the J gene TRBJ2-1, with D maybe TRBD2 (6 bases). Germline loops: CDR1 SGHTA, CDR2 FQGNSA. CDR3 length: 13 amino acids. Between the trimmed V and J ends, which lost 7 bases and 6 bases, there was a span of 13 bases. The CDR3, as DNA: TGTGCCAGCAACTCTCGGAGGGGCAATGAGCAGTTCTTC. Its protein product is CASNSRRGNEQFF.

There are a few counts of this clone. A much larger clone is a single base away; this may be a read error. V and J are TRBV30 and TRBJ1-4; 7 nucleotides line up with TRBD1. Per germline, CDR1 GTSNPN and CDR2 SVGIG (reference sequence). The CDR3 sequence is 14 residues long. DNA of the CDR3: TGTTCCTGGCGACCCGGGACAGTTAATGAAAAACTGTTTTTT. Encoded protein: CSWRPGTVNEKLFF. Together with reference TRBV30 and TRBJ1-4, the CDR3 gives the full variable domain: SQTIHQWPATLVQPVGSPLSLECTVEGTSNPNLYWYRQAAGRGLQLLFYSVGIGQISSEVPQNLSASRPQDRQFILSSKKLLLSDSGFYLCSWRPGTVNEKLFFGSGTQLSVL.

This clone was seen at least ten times. The V and J genes are TRBV7-9 and TRBJ2-7, with no clear D. The CDR3 sequence is 13 residues long. V was clipped by 1 base and J by 10 bases, with 14 bases between them. Germline lookup yields CDR1 SEHNR and CDR2 FQNEAQ (reference sequence). The CDR3 loop is CASSLDSQTFQYF. The CDR3 DNA reads as TGTGCCAGCAGCTTAGATTCTCAGACCTTCCAGTACTTC. Complete variable domain (other parts from reference TRBV7-9 and TRBJ2-7): DTGVSQNPRHKITKRGQNVTFRCDPISEHNRLYWYRQTLGQGPEFLTYFQNEAQLEKSRLLSDRFSAERPKGSFSTLEIQRTEQGDSAMYLCASSLDSQTFQYFGPGTRLTVT.

The rearrangement joins TRBV2 to TRBJ2-7; no clear D. In germline, CDR1 is SNHLY, CDR2 FYNNEI. The CDR3 covers 14 residues. V dropped 3 bases and J dropped 6 bases, with 15 bases sitting between them. The CDR3 protein is CASSDGIYLAEQYF. CDR3 nucleotide sequence: TGTGCCAGCAGTGACGGAATCTACCTCGCCGAGCAGTACTTC.

The chain links TRBV30 to TRBJ2-5; no definite D call. The V end lost 0 bases, the J end lost 10 bases, and 9 bases lay between the germline ends. The CDR3 covers 11 residues. Looked up from germline, CDR1 is GTSNPN and CDR2 is SVGIG (reference sequence). The CDR3: CAWSVGPSQYF. The CDR3 DNA follows: TGTGCCTGGAGTGTCGGTCCAAGCCAGTACTTC.

This clone was picked up a small number of times. The chain combines TRBV29-1 with TRBJ2-2; D is unclear. With 4 bases removed from V and 5 bases from J, the gap between germline ends came to 8 bases. This CDR3 has 12 residues. CDR1 and CDR2 from the germline V gene are SQVTM and ANQGSEA. The CDR3 DNA is TGCAGCGTTGGGCACCTAACCGGGGAGCTGTTTTTT. Translated: CSVGHLTGELFF.

This clone appeared a few times. CDR3 amino acids: CASSVSENEQYF. The CDR3 coding sequence is TGTGCCAGCAGTGTATCGGAAAACGAGCAGTACTTC. The J gene is TRBJ2-7, the V gene TRBV2, with D unresolved. The CDR3 extends over 12 amino acids. The germline V gene encodes CDR1 SNHLY and CDR2 FYNNEI. V was cut by 4 bases and J by 5 bases, with 9 bases left in between.

The J gene is TRBJ2-3, the V gene TRBV7-8; D possibly uses TRBD1 or TRBD2 (5 bases each). In germline, CDR1 is SGHVS, CDR2 FQNEAQ. Trimming shortened V by 8 bases and J by 4 bases, and 16 bases separated the two germline ends. This CDR3 is 14 amino acids long. CDR3 bases: TGTGCCAGCTCCCGGGACCCATCGCCAGATACGCAGTATTTT. Translated, it gives CASSRDPSPDTQYF.

This clone has just a few counts. The V and J genes are TRBV19 and TRBJ1-6, with D unresolved. The CDR3 runs 14 residues. Trimming took 6 bases from V and 10 from J, leaving 16 bases between them. Germline V lookup: CDR1 LNHDA, CDR2 SQIVND (reference sequence). The CDR3 DNA reads as TGTGCCAGTAGCGACACCGCCGGGGAGTCACCCCTCCACTTT. Amino acid sequence: CASSDTAGESPLHF.

The chain uses TRBV19 and TRBJ1-1; possible D gene TRBD1, 5 bases. The germline CDR1 and CDR2 sequences are LNHDA and SQIVND (reference sequence). Trimming removed 7 bases from V and 4 bases from J, with 19 bases in between. The CDR3 is 15 residues long. The CDR3 DNA follows: TGTGCCAGTAAAGGGGCGGATCTTTCGGGCACTGAAGCTTTCTTT. This gives the protein CASKGADLSGTEAFF.

The rearrangement uses TRBV7-2 and TRBJ2-7; D remains unclear. The CDR3 is 14 residues long. Per germline, CDR1 SGHTA and CDR2 FQGNSA. Trimming removed 6 bases at V and 0 bases at J, with 12 bases between. In DNA form, the CDR3 reads TGTGCCAGCAGTTTATGGCACCGCTCCTACGAGCAGTACTTC. It codes for CASSLWHRSYEQYF.

This clone has more than one count but fewer than ten. The V gene is TRBV28, the J gene TRBJ1-2, with D hard to call. The germline gives CDR1 MDHEN, CDR2 SYDVKM. This CDR3 region has 12 residues. Trimming cost V 4 bases and J 9 bases, with 12 bases left between them. This CDR3 is CASSWEGRSYTF. In DNA, the CDR3 is TGTGCCAGCAGTTGGGAAGGGAGGAGCTACACCTTC.

In this sample, this clone turned up a few times. This chain joins TRBV30 and TRBJ1-1; maybe TRBD1 (6 bases). The germline gives CDR1 GTSNPN, CDR2 SVGIG (reference sequence). The CDR3 runs 12 residues. The CDR3 here is CALIQGYTEAFF. The CDR3 DNA follows: TGTGCTCTCATACAGGGTTACACTGAAGCTTTCTTT.

This clone was seen a handful of times. The chain employs TRBV18 and TRBJ1-4, with D perhaps matching TRBD1 (6 bases). V lost 6 bases, J lost 8 bases, and 19 bases lay in between. This CDR3 is built from 15 residues. Germline lookup yields CDR1 KGHSH and CDR2 LQKENI. Here the CDR3 DNA reads TGTGCCAGCTCCCTAACACAGGGAGAGGAGGAAAAACTGTTTTTT. This gives the protein CASSLTQGEEEKLFF.

J is TRBJ1-3 and V is TRBV12-5, with a weak D call TRBD1 (5 bases). CDR1 LGHNT and CDR2 FRNRAP come from the germline V gene. This CDR3 region has 15 residues. V lost 4 bases, J lost 1 base, and 11 bases lay in between. The CDR3 loop reads CASGWETASGNTIYF. DNA of the CDR3: TGTGCTAGTGGTTGGGAGACAGCGTCTGGAAACACCATATATTTT.

This clone was counted only a few times. The CDR3 DNA follows: TGTGCCAGCAGCTTAGCGCTCAGCGGGGCGGATGAGCAGTTCTTC. It translates to CASSLALSGADEQFF. The chain links TRBV7-8 to TRBJ2-1; 7 positions agree with TRBD2. Germline V gene sequence: CDR1 SGHVS, CDR2 FQNEAQ. The CDR3 has 15 residues. Trimming at V came to 0 bases and at J to 8 bases, leaving 7 bases not matched to a gene.

This clone was counted only a few times. J is TRBJ2-3 and V is TRBV9, with D unclear. Germline values: CDR1 SGDLS, CDR2 YYNGEE. Trimming left V 0 bases short and J 6 bases short, with 2 bases between. There are 11 residues in the CDR3. The CDR3 nucleotides read TGTGCCAGCAGCGTAGTGGATACGCAGTATTTT. Translation gives CASSVVDTQYF.

The gene calls are TRBV30 and TRBJ1-2, with D perhaps TRBD1 (5 bases). CDR1 and CDR2 from the germline V gene are GTSNPN and SVGIG (reference sequence). This CDR3 region has 14 residues. With 2 bases removed from V and 1 base from J, the gap between germline ends came to 11 bases. The CDR3 region is CAWSPGGINYGYTF. In nucleotides, the CDR3 is TGTGCCTGGAGTCCCGGGGGGATTAACTATGGCTACACCTTC.